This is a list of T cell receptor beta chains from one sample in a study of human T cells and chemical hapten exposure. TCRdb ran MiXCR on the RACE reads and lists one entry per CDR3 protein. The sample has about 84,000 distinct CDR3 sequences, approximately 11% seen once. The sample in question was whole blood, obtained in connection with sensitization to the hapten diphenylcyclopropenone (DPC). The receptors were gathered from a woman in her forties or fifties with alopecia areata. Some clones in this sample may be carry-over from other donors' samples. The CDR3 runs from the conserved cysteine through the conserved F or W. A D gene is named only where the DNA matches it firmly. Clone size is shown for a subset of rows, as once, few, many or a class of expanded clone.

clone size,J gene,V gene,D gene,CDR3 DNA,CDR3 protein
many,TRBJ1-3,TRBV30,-,TGTGCCTGGAGTCCAACGGTAACTGGAAACACCATATATTTT,CAWSPTVTGNTIYF
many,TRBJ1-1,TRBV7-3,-,TGTGCCAGCAGCCCACAAGCAGGGATCGGGGCTGAAGCTTTCTTT,CASSPQAGIGAEAFF
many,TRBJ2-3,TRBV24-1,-,TGTGCCACCAGTGAGTTCTCGAAAGCGGGTCGCACAGATACGCAGTATTTT,CATSEFSKAGRTDTQYF
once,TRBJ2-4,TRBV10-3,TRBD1,TGTGCCATCAGTGAAGGACAGGGGGCGAACATTCAGTACTTC,CAISEGQGANIQYF
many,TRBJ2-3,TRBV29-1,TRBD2,TGCAGCGCCGGGACTAGCGGGAGGCGCGGCACAGATACGCAGTATTTT,CSAGTSGRRGTDTQYF
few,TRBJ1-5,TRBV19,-,TGTGCCAGTAGCCAGGGCGTTATCAATCAGCCCCAGCATTTT,CASSQGVINQPQHF
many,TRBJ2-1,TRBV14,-,TGTGCCAGCAGCCCTTCCCTGGGGGTCGGGCAGTTCTTC,CASSPSLGVGQFF
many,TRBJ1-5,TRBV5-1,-,TGCGCCAGCAGCTTGGGGGAAAGGGGCAATCAGCCCCAGCATTTT,CASSLGERGNQPQHF
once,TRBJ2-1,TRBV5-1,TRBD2,TGCGCCAGCAGCTTGCCAGCGGGAGGGGGCGATGAGCAGTTCTTC,CASSLPAGGGDEQFF
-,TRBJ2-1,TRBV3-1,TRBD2,TGTGCCAGCAGCCAAGATGGGACTAGCGGGTTCACCTACAATGAGCAGTTCTTC,CASSQDGTSGFTYNEQFF
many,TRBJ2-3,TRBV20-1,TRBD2,TGCAGTGCTAGACCGAGCGGGAGGGCCGTAAGAGATACGCAGTATTTT,CSARPSGRAVRDTQYF
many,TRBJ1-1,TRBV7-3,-,TGTGCCAGCAGCTTAAGAGGACCTGGACACTTGAACACTGAAGCTTTCTTT,CASSLRGPGHLNTEAFF
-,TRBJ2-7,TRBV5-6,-,TGTGCCAGCAGCTCCCTAGGATACGAGCAGTACTTC,CASSSLGYEQYF
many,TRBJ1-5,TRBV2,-,TGTGCCAGCACCCCCCGGCCCAATCAGCCCCAGCATTTT,CASTPRPNQPQHF
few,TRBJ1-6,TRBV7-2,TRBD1,TGTGCCAGCAGCTCCTTCGACAGGGGGCTTGTCCCAATCCGAGTCTCACCCCTCCACTTT,CASSSFDRGLVPIRVSPLHF
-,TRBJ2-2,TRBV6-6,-,TGTGCCAGCAGCTCCGCCCCCACAGGGGAGCTGTTTTTT,CASSSAPTGELFF